This is a list of T cell receptor beta chains from one sample in a study of blood T cell repertoires in COVID-19. Sequencing was performed with immunoSEQ multiplex PCR; in TCRdb, only in-frame clones are kept and a portion is missing. This sample carries fewer than 350,000 clones, about 85% of them seen once, and the ten largest clones take 1.9%. The sequenced sample consisted of PBMCs or T cells enriched from blood (not recorded which). Source of these receptors: a young woman who had been exposed to COVID-19. Each CDR3 is given with its conserved first and last residue. The order of the fields is J gene, V gene, clone size, D gene, CDR3 protein, CDR3 DNA. The D gene is left open where the match is weak. Only some rows state a clone size, as once, few, many or a class for expanded clones.

TRBJ2-1 TRBV5-1 - TRBD2 CASSLGGGGADEQFF TGCGCCAGCAGCTTGGGCGGCGGGGGGGCGGATGAGCAGTTCTTC
TRBJ2-5 TRBV10-1 - - CASSAELEETQYF TGCGCCAGCAGTGCCGAGTTGGAAGAGACCCAGTACTTC
TRBJ2-7 TRBV27 - - CASAMTGANEQYF TGTGCCAGCGCGATGACAGGCGCGAACGAGCAGTACTTC
TRBJ1-6 TRBV7-2 - - CASSSRPGSPLHF TGTGCCAGCAGCTCCCGACCGGGTTCACCCCTCCACTTT
TRBJ2-3 TRBV13 - - CASSWWRTDTQYF TGTGCCAGCAGCTGGTGGCGGACAGATACGCAGTATTTT
TRBJ1-6 TRBV11-2 few - CASSLGQGLLVNSPLHF TGTGCCAGCAGCTTAGGTCAGGGGCTGCTTGTTAATTCACCCCTCCACTTT
TRBJ2-3 TRBV18 - TRBD2 CASSPSSGGIGRPDTQYF TGTGCCAGCTCACCGTCTAGCGGGGGAATAGGTCGGCCAGATACGCAGTATTTT
TRBJ2-6 TRBV5-1 - TRBD1 CASSSIGTGNSGANVLTF TGCGCCAGCAGCTCGATAGGGACAGGGAACTCTGGGGCCAACGTCCTGACTTTC
TRBJ2-4 TRBV30 - - CAWTGLAKNIQYF TGTGCCTGGACCGGACTAGCCAAAAACATTCAGTACTTC
TRBJ2-5 TRBV9 - - CASSVDGPETQYF TGTGCCAGCAGCGTAGACGGTCCAGAGACCCAGTACTTC
TRBJ1-2 TRBV5-5 - - CASSLEQAFGYTF TGTGCCAGCAGCTTGGAACAGGCCTTTGGCTACACCTTC
TRBJ2-3 TRBV27 - TRBD2 CASSLLIAGDPWQYF TGTGCCAGCAGTTTACTTATAGCGGGAGATCCCTGGCAGTATTTT
TRBJ2-3 TRBV7-2 - - CASSLQDSDTDTQYF TGTGCCAGCAGCTTACAAGACTCCGACACAGATACGCAGTATTTT
TRBJ1-2 TRBV5-1 - TRBD1 CASSPKQQGVGYGYTF TGCGCCAGCAGCCCAAAGCAGCAGGGGGTCGGGTATGGCTACACCTTC
TRBJ2-3 TRBV5-1 - TRBD2 CASSFSGESTDTQYF TGCGCCAGCAGCTTCAGCGGGGAGAGCACAGATACGCAGTATTTT
TRBJ2-7 TRBV10-3 - - CAISEERVPPSTSGFF TGTGCCATCAGTGAGGAGCGGGTGCCCCCCTCTACGAGCGGATTCTTC
TRBJ2-7 TRBV28 - TRBD1 CASGDRGRYEQYF TGTGCCAGCGGGGACAGGGGGCGTTACGAGCAGTACTTC
TRBJ2-4 TRBV6-5 - TRBD2 CASRSTRDSREGF TGTGCCAGCAGATCTACCCGGGACTCCCGGGAGGGCTTC
TRBJ2-7 TRBV18 - - CASSPYGRHNYEQYF TGTGCCAGCTCACCATACGGCAGGCATAACTACGAGCAGTACTTC
TRBJ2-3 TRBV27 - TRBD1 CASKDRASTDTQYF TGTGCCAGTAAGGACAGGGCTAGCACAGATACGCAGTATTTT
TRBJ1-5 TRBV6-2/TRBV6-3 - - CASSYGGGGQPQHF TGTGCCAGCAGTTACGGCGGGGGAGGTCAGCCCCAGCATTTT
TRBJ2-7 TRBV2 - TRBD1 CASSEDRGAYEQYF TGTGCCAGCAGTGAAGACAGGGGTGCCTACGAGCAGTACTTC
TRBJ1-2 TRBV21-1 - - CASSKGLGGMGPNYGYTF TGTGCCAGCAGCAAAGGATTGGGGGGGATGGGCCCTAACTATGGCTACACCTTC
TRBJ1-2 TRBV5-1 few - CASRGWWGAYGYTF TGCGCCAGCAGAGGATGGTGGGGAGCCTATGGCTACACCTTC
TRBJ1-1 TRBV25-1 - - CASSLQFGGGEAFF TGTGCCAGCAGCCTTCAATTCGGGGGAGGAGAAGCTTTCTTT
TRBJ1-4 TRBV12-5 once - CASGSDSSNEKLFF TGTGCTAGTGGATCGGACAGTTCTAATGAAAAACTGTTTTTT
TRBJ1-2 TRBV9 - - CASSGYSGDYGYTF TGTGCCAGCAGCGGTTACTCAGGGGACTATGGCTACACCTTC
TRBJ1-5 TRBV28 once - CASRPGLQSNQPQHF TGTGCCAGCAGGCCGGGGTTACAGAGCAATCAGCCCCAGCATTTT
TRBJ2-2 TRBV30 - TRBD1 CAWRGTGNTGELFF TGTGCCTGGAGGGGGACAGGGAACACCGGGGAGCTGTTTTTT
TRBJ1-4 TRBV30 once - CAWARGSSGEKLFF TGTGCCTGGGCCCGGGGGAGCTCGGGGGAAAAACTGTTTTTT
TRBJ1-1 TRBV12-3/TRBV12-4 few TRBD1 CASSYGQATEAFF TGTGCCAGCAGTTACGGACAGGCGACTGAAGCTTTCTTT
TRBJ1-5 TRBV5-4 - TRBD1 CASSSGTGANQPQHF TGTGCCAGCAGCAGCGGGACAGGGGCTAATCAGCCCCAGCATTTT
TRBJ1-1 TRBV6-1 - - CASSEGAGLNTEAFF TGTGCCAGCAGTGAAGGTGCAGGTTTGAACACTGAAGCTTTCTTT
TRBJ1-5 TRBV28 - - CASSPGGRDSNQPQHF TGTGCCAGCAGTCCAGGAGGACGGGATAGCAATCAGCCCCAGCATTTT
TRBJ2-4 TRBV20-1 - TRBD2 CSASETSGVAKNIQYF TGCAGTGCTAGTGAGACTAGCGGGGTAGCCAAAAACATTCAGTACTTC
TRBJ1-2 TRBV5-5 many - CASSLVEGLGRGYTF TGTGCCAGCAGCTTAGTTGAGGGCCTAGGGCGTGGCTACACCTTC
TRBJ1-1 TRBV19 - - CASSIAGRMWDTEAFF TGTGCCAGTAGTATAGCGGGAAGGATGTGGGACACTGAAGCTTTCTTT
TRBJ2-2 TRBV5-1 - TRBD2 CASSFSPSGTSGTGELFF TGCGCCAGCAGCTTTAGCCCCAGTGGGACTAGCGGCACCGGGGAGCTGTTTTTT
TRBJ2-7 TRBV27 few - CASSLRRGPPYEQYF TGTGCCAGCAGTTTAAGGCGGGGGCCCCCCTACGAGCAGTACTTC
TRBJ1-1 TRBV19 - - CASSPPQNTEAFF TGTGCCAGTAGCCCCCCCCAAAACACTGAAGCTTTCTTT
TRBJ2-3 TRBV1 - - CTSSQDPKRGQFYDTQYF TGCACCAGCAGCCAAGACCCAAAAAGGGGGCAGTTTTATGATACGCAGTATTTT
TRBJ1-1 TRBV4-3 - TRBD1 CASSPYRGQLRAFF TGCGCCAGCAGCCCCTACAGGGGGCAACTGAGAGCTTTCTTT
TRBJ1-1 TRBV12-3/TRBV12-4 - - CASISGVGEAFF TGTGCCAGCATCTCAGGGGTTGGTGAAGCTTTCTTT
TRBJ2-7 TRBV5-1 - TRBD1 CASSFGQGTDEQYF TGCGCCAGCAGCTTCGGACAGGGCACCGACGAGCAGTACTTC
TRBJ1-3 TRBV4-1 - - CASSQPSRAIRNTIYF TGCGCCAGCAGCCAACCTTCCAGGGCTATTAGAAACACCATATATTTT